This T cell receptor (beta chain) was captured by sequencing in a study of CD8 T cells in ankylosing spondylitis. Whole-study results and caveats: Disease-associated clonotypes exhibited CD8+ identity and were relatively infrequent in peripheral blood. Matched ankylosing spondylitis synovial fluid reportedly contained a significantly enriched population of disease-linked clones. Apparently characteristic of ankylosing spondylitis blood was a TCR beta motif (roughly eight highly homologous variants).

This clonotype was seen only a few times. Its antigen is still unknown. The germline V gene encodes CDR1 LNHNV and CDR2 YYDKDF (reference sequence). The CDR3 contains 15 residues. Trimming stripped 5 bases from V and 2 bases from J, with 16 bases between. Using its own MiXCR run on the 5' RACE reads, TCRdb lists one record per CDR3 protein. The sample contains around 490,000 distinct CDR3 sequences, about 5% of which appear only once. The TCR was taken from a male donor with ankylosing spondylitis. The J gene is TRBJ2-7, the V gene TRBV15; the D gene could be TRBD1 or TRBD2 (5 bases each). The sequenced sample consisted of blood, either unsorted or a sorted T cell fraction (not recorded which). CDR3 DNA: TGTGCCACCAGCGCGATGGGGGAACACGCCTACGAGCAGTACTTC. It codes for CATSAMGEHAYEQYF.